The 30 T cell receptor beta chains in this list originate from one sample, sequenced in a study of lymphopenia after photon versus proton radiotherapy. The repertoire was sequenced with immunoSEQ multiplex PCR; TCRdb's copy has only in-frame clones and lacks some. The data hold about 42,000 clones, with approximately 80% observed a single time. The starting material was peripheral blood, obtained from a patient treated with proton-based radiotherapy. The receptor source for this set is a woman between 65 and 79 years old with pancreatic cancer.

The chain employs TRBV4-3 and TRBJ2-7; TRBD1 matches 9 bases. The CDR3 runs to 15 residues. V lost 4 bases and J lost 4; bases outside the gene matches: 8. Germline V gene data show CDR1 as LGHNA and CDR2 as YSLEER. As DNA, the CDR3 is TGCGCCAGCAGCCGGAGTCCGGGACAGGGTTACGAGCAGTACTTC. The encoded protein is CASSRSPGQGYEQYF.

The rearrangement joins TRBV19 to TRBJ2-1; D might be TRBD1 (6 bases). Germline V CDR1 and CDR2: LNHDA, SQIVND (reference sequence). Deletions cut 0 bases from V and 4 bases from J, with 13 bases between. CDR3 length: 16 residues. The CDR3 region is CASSIDLGGTYNEQFF. In nucleotides, the CDR3 is TGTGCCAGTAGTATAGATCTAGGGGGAACTTACAATGAGCAGTTCTTC.

This rearrangement joins TRBV5-1 to TRBJ1-1; no definite D call. CDR3 length equals 14 residues. Trimming removed 4 bases from V and 5 bases from J, with 15 bases in between. CDR1 is SGHRS, CDR2 YFSETQ, per germline. CDR3 loop: CASSPSIESTEAFF. The CDR3 DNA follows: TGCGCCAGCAGCCCATCAATCGAGTCAACTGAAGCTTTCTTT.

This clone has a single count. The CDR3 is CASRGGQGYEQYF. In nucleotides, the CDR3 is TGTGCCAGCAGGGGGGGACAGGGCTACGAGCAGTACTTC. The chain uses TRBV2 and TRBJ2-7; TRBD1 matches at 9 bases. The CDR3 sequence is 13 residues long. Germline trimming cut 6 bases from V and 3 bases from J; bases unmatched to any gene: 3. CDR1 SNHLY and CDR2 FYNNEI come from the germline V gene.

This clone was seen just once. The chain carries TRBV4-3 and TRBJ1-3; no clear D. The V and J ends lost 3 bases and 0 bases respectively, with 15 bases between them. Germline loops: CDR1 LGHNA, CDR2 YSLEER. CDR3 length equals 17 residues. The CDR3 bases are TGCGCCAGCAGCCAGGTCGCCACAGCCAACTCTGGAAACACCATATATTTT. This translates into CASSQVATANSGNTIYF.

The chain recombines TRBV27 with TRBJ2-7; D is undetermined. This CDR3 comprises 12 residues. Trimming removed 2 bases at V and 0 bases at J, with 2 bases between. The germline CDR1 and CDR2 sequences are MNHEY and SMNVEV (reference sequence). CDR3 bases: TGTGCCAGCAGTTTAAGCTCCTACGAGCAGTACTTC. Protein product: CASSLSSYEQYF.

The gene calls are TRBV28 and TRBJ2-7; TRBD1 might be the D (5 bases). In germline, CDR1 is MDHEN, CDR2 SYDVKM. V lost 1 base, J lost 2 bases, and 15 bases lay in between. The CDR3 sequence is 16 residues long. CDR3 in amino acids: CASSLYDSPATYEQYF. The CDR3 bases are TGTGCCAGCAGTTTATATGACAGCCCAGCGACCTACGAGCAGTACTTC.

V gene TRBV7-9 combines with J gene TRBJ2-7, with a weak D call TRBD2 (5 bases). V was pared by 5 bases and J by 0 bases, with 14 bases between. There are 15 residues in the CDR3. CDR1 is SEHNR and CDR2 is FQNEAQ in the germline V gene (reference sequence). The CDR3 protein is CASSKPGFTSYEQYF. Here the CDR3 DNA reads TGTGCCAGCAGCAAACCGGGATTTACCTCCTACGAGCAGTACTTC.

This chain connects TRBV7-3 to TRBJ1-2; 9 bases agree with TRBD1. The CDR3 contains 14 residues. CDR1 is SGHTA and CDR2 is FQGTGA in the germline V gene. The ends lost 3 bases at V and 2 bases at J; junction bases unmatched: 1. Here the CDR3 reads CASSFGQGNYGYTF. The DNA of the CDR3 is TGTGCCAGCAGCTTCGGACAGGGGAACTATGGCTACACCTTC.

Worth noting for this clone: A much larger clone differs from this one at a single base, so this may be a read error. V usage is TRBV7-9 and J usage is TRBJ2-1; D remains ambiguous. This CDR3 is 11 amino acids long. Germline values: CDR1 SEHNR, CDR2 FQNEAQ (reference sequence). This chain's CDR3 is CASSLINGQFF. In DNA form, the CDR3 reads TGTGCCAGCAGCCTCATCAATGGGCAGTTCTTC.

The rearrangement uses TRBV7-2 and TRBJ2-2; 10 nucleotides line up with TRBD1. Germline assignment: CDR1 SGHTA and CDR2 FQGNSA. The CDR3 totals 15 residues. J lost 8 bases, V lost 3 bases, and 6 bases had no gene match. CDR3 protein: CASSLPGQGSGELFF. DNA of the CDR3: TGTGCCAGCAGCTTGCCGGGACAGGGGTCAGGGGAGCTGTTTTTT.

In this sample, this clone is medium-sized. The gene calls are TRBV4-3 and TRBJ2-1; 9 bases line up with TRBD2. Trimming cost V 0 bases and J 9 bases; bases outside gene matches: 6. CDR3 length equals 15 residues. CDR1 LGHNA and CDR2 YSLEER come from the germline V gene. DNA for the CDR3: TGCGCCAGCAGCCAAGATGCTAGCGGGAAGGTTGAGCAGTTCTTC. Protein: CASSQDASGKVEQFF.

This chain links TRBV30 with TRBJ1-2; perhaps TRBD1 as D (6 bases). Between the trimmed V and J ends, which lost 4 bases and 6 bases, there was a span of 18 bases. There are 14 residues in the CDR3. The V gene's germline CDR1 is GTSNPN and CDR2 SVGIG (reference sequence). The CDR3 coding sequence is TGTGCCTGGACTCAACAGGGATTTTTTGATGGCTACACCTTC. Protein sequence: CAWTQQGFFDGYTF.

The J gene is TRBJ1-2, the V gene TRBV10-3; possible D gene TRBD1, 5 bases. Germline V gives CDR1 ENHRY, CDR2 SYGVKD. The CDR3 runs 15 residues. Trimming pared 3 bases from V and 8 bases from J, leaving 19 bases between. The CDR3 nucleotides read TGTGCCATCAGTGACGGCGGGGCCAGCGTAAAGGGCTACACCTTC. Translating it yields CAISDGGASVKGYTF.

This chain links TRBV19 with TRBJ2-7; TRBD2 matches at 9 bases. Trimming removed 10 bases from V and 0 bases from J; junction bases left unmatched: 7. CDR1 is LNHDA and CDR2 is SQIVND in the germline V gene (reference sequence). This CDR3 has 14 amino acids. The CDR3 sequence: CATASGTSSYEQYF. CDR3 DNA sequence: TGTGCCACGGCTAGCGGGACTAGCTCCTACGAGCAGTACTTC.

The chain is built from TRBV10-3 and TRBJ1-2, with 8 bases fitting TRBD1. CDR1 is ENHRY, CDR2 SYGVKD, per germline. Losses at the gene ends were 5 bases for V and 5 bases for J; bases not matched to a gene: 4. The CDR3 runs 13 residues. CDR3 nucleotides: TGTGCCATCAGTCAACAGGGGGGATATGGCTACACCTTC. Translation: CAISQQGGYGYTF.

The V and J genes are TRBV25-1 and TRBJ1-4, with 9 bases matching TRBD1. Germline CDR1 is MGHDK and CDR2 is SYGVNS. The CDR3 consists of 15 residues. Trimming took 2 bases from V and 2 from J; bases not matched to a gene: 0. The CDR3 loop is CASSEGQGTNEKLFF. The CDR3 nucleotides read TGTGCCAGCAGTGAAGGACAGGGGACTAATGAAAAACTGTTTTTT.

The rearrangement joins TRBV28 to TRBJ1-4; D is undetermined. V shed 10 bases and J shed 0 bases, with 15 bases lying between them. The CDR3 is 15 amino acids. Per the germline V gene, CDR1 is MDHEN and CDR2 is SYDVKM. This CDR3 is CATSIQTPTNEKLFF. DNA of the CDR3: TGTGCCACATCGATACAGACCCCAACTAATGAAAAACTGTTTTTT.

This rearrangement joins TRBV11-2 to TRBJ2-3; 10 nucleotides line up with TRBD1. There are 18 residues in the CDR3. V lost 0 bases and J lost 1; bases outside the gene matches: 7. In germline, CDR1 is SGHAT, CDR2 FQNNGV. CDR3 amino acids: CASSLDSAGTGGTDTQYF. The CDR3, as DNA: TGTGCCAGCAGCTTAGATTCAGCCGGGACAGGGGGCACAGATACGCAGTATTTT.

This clone was seen just once. This sequence joins TRBV28 and TRBJ2-4; 9 bases are a match to TRBD2. This CDR3 is built from 15 residues. From germline, CDR1 is MDHEN and CDR2 SYDVKM. J gave up 4 bases and V 2 bases, and 3 bases lay outside the gene matches. This CDR3 reads CASSLALAGKNIQYF. The CDR3 nucleotides are TGTGCCAGCAGTTTAGCCCTAGCGGGAAAAAACATTCAGTACTTC.

The chain uses TRBV5-4 and TRBJ1-5; TRBD1 might be the D (5 bases). CDR1 is SGHNT, CDR2 YYREEE, per germline (reference sequence). This CDR3 is 14 amino acids long. V was clipped by 1 base and J by 5 bases, with 10 bases between them. The CDR3 loop reads CASSLLGGDQPQHF. CDR3 bases: TGTGCCAGCAGCTTGTTGGGGGGGGATCAGCCCCAGCATTTT.

V gene TRBV7-2 combines with J gene TRBJ2-1; TRBD2 matches 9 bases. V shed 1 base and J 2 bases; nucleotides not matched to a gene: 9. Germline assignment: CDR1 SGHTA and CDR2 FQGNSA. The CDR3 totals 18 residues. The CDR3 coding sequence is TGTGCCAGCAGCTTAGGCTATAGCGGGGGCTCGGCCTACAATGAGCAGTTCTTC. Amino acids: CASSLGYSGGSAYNEQFF.

The CDR3 loop reads CASSPTGYYGYTF. CDR3 nucleotides: TGTGCCAGCAGCCCGACAGGGTATTATGGCTACACCTTC. The J gene is TRBJ1-2, the V gene TRBV28; TRBD1 agrees at 7 bases. The trim removed 6 bases at V and 5 bases at J, leaving 6 bases unmatched. CDR1 is MDHEN and CDR2 is SYDVKM in the germline V gene. This CDR3 is 13 amino acids long.

The CDR3 region has the DNA TGTGCCAGCAGTTCCGGACAGGGGTCGGGTCAGCCCCAGCATTTT. Its translation: CASSSGQGSGQPQHF. The chain uses TRBV2 and TRBJ1-5, with TRBD1 matching over 9 bases. Unmatched junction bases numbered 8, after V lost 5 bases and J lost 6 bases. The CDR3 runs 15 residues. Germline V gives CDR1 SNHLY, CDR2 FYNNEI.

V gene TRBV5-3 combines with J gene TRBJ2-3; D not certain. TRBV5-3 belongs to the ORF category, with a function that is uncertain. Trimming took off 0 bases at V and 0 bases at J, with 14 bases between the two ends. There are 17 residues in the CDR3. The CDR3 DNA reads TGTGCCAGAAGCTTGGTGCGTCCCCCGAGGAGCACAGATACGCAGTATTTT. This gives the protein CARSLVRPPRSTDTQYF.

V usage is TRBV7-9 and J usage is TRBJ2-7; D perhaps matches TRBD2 (6 bases). V lost 2 bases, J lost 6 bases, and 11 bases lay in between. Germline V gives CDR1 SEHNR, CDR2 FQNEAQ (reference sequence). This CDR3 has 13 amino acids. CDR3 in amino acids: CASSLSEGGEQYF. DNA of the CDR3: TGTGCCAGCAGCTTATCGGAGGGTGGCGAGCAGTACTTC.

The J gene is TRBJ2-5, the V gene TRBV19; D call uncertain. V was shortened by 2 bases and J by 4 bases, with 5 bases between the two germline ends. CDR3 length: 12 residues. Germline CDR1 is LNHDA and CDR2 is SQIVND (reference sequence). Written as DNA, the CDR3 is TGTGCCAGTAGTATACCCGGAGAGACCCAGTACTTC. Translated: CASSIPGETQYF. Together with reference TRBV19 and TRBJ2-5, the CDR3 gives the full variable domain: DGGITQSPKYLFRKEGQNVTLSCEQNLNHDAMYWYRQDPGQGLRLIYYSQIVNDFQKGDIAEGYSVSREKKESFPLTVTSAQKNPTAFYLCASSIPGETQYFGPGTRLLVL.

This clone appeared a single time. The V call is TRBV27, the J call TRBJ1-3; possibly TRBD1 for D (5 bases). The V end was cut by 2 bases, the J end by 0 bases, with 8 bases between. The CDR3 runs 15 residues. Germline-derived CDR1 and CDR2 are MNHEY and SMNVEV (reference sequence). CDR3: CASSLRGTSGNTIYF. CDR3 nucleotide sequence: TGTGCCAGCAGTTTACGAGGGACCTCTGGAAACACCATATATTTT.

V gene TRBV20-1 combines with J gene TRBJ2-5; no clear D gene. The end of the DNA fits TRBJ2-7 better, so the J call may be wrong. CDR1 DFQATT and CDR2 SNEGSKA come from the germline V gene (reference sequence). The CDR3 is 11 residues long. CDR3 sequence reads: CSVPSSYEQYF. CDR3 in DNA: TGCAGTGTCCCCAGTTCCTACGAGCAGTACTTC.

The chain couples TRBV28 to TRBJ2-1; 10 positions match TRBD2. Germline CDR1 reads MDHEN; CDR2 reads SYDVKM. This CDR3 region has 16 residues. J was trimmed by 4 bases and V by 2 bases; bases with no gene match: 5. CDR3: CASSLLAGVGYNEQFF. As DNA, the CDR3 is TGTGCCAGCAGTTTACTAGCGGGAGTAGGTTACAATGAGCAGTTCTTC.